The clone carrying this T cell receptor beta chain was found many times. Its antigen is currently unknown. The CDR3 loop spans 13 amino acids. V lost 5 bases to trimming and J lost 6 bases, with 13 bases between them. CDR1 is LGHDT, CDR2 YNNKEL, per germline (reference sequence). These data are taken from a study of human T cells and chemical hapten exposure. For the study at large: Sensitization involved placing 2% DPC onto an approximately 2 cm by approximately 2 cm region of upper inner arm skin. Each week of the approximately 25-week study, patients had diphenylcyclopropenone applied to the scalp. Whole-study findings and limits: Expanded TCR sets contained significantly more large CDR3 similarity clusters than controls.

The library put unique molecular identifiers onto individual cDNA molecules. TCRdb itself ran the RACE reads through MiXCR, one entry per CDR3 protein. The sample shows roughly 92,000 distinct CDR3 sequences, approximately 10% of them seen only once. Noted time point: patch test 2, 6 weeks after DPC sensitization. Treatment noted: therapeutic diphenylcyclopropenone sensitization with weekly scalp DPC. This chain joins TRBV3-1 and TRBJ1-1, with D possibly being TRBD1 (5 bases). The source material was whole blood, sampled in connection with sensitization to the hapten diphenylcyclopropenone (DPC). The receptor was isolated from a woman between 40 and 50 years old with alopecia areata. Some clones in this sample may be carry-over from other donors' samples. CDR3 region: CASSSHRFSEAFF. The CDR3 coding sequence is TGTGCCAGCAGCTCCCACAGGTTTTCTGAAGCTTTCTTT. The full variable domain, its missing parts supplied by reference TRBV3-1 and TRBJ1-1, is DTAVSQTPKYLVTQMGNDKSIKCEQNLGHDTMYWYKQDSKKFLKIMFSYNNKELIINETVPNRFSPKSPDKAHLNLHINSLELGDSAVYFCASSSHRFSEAFFGQGTRLTVV.